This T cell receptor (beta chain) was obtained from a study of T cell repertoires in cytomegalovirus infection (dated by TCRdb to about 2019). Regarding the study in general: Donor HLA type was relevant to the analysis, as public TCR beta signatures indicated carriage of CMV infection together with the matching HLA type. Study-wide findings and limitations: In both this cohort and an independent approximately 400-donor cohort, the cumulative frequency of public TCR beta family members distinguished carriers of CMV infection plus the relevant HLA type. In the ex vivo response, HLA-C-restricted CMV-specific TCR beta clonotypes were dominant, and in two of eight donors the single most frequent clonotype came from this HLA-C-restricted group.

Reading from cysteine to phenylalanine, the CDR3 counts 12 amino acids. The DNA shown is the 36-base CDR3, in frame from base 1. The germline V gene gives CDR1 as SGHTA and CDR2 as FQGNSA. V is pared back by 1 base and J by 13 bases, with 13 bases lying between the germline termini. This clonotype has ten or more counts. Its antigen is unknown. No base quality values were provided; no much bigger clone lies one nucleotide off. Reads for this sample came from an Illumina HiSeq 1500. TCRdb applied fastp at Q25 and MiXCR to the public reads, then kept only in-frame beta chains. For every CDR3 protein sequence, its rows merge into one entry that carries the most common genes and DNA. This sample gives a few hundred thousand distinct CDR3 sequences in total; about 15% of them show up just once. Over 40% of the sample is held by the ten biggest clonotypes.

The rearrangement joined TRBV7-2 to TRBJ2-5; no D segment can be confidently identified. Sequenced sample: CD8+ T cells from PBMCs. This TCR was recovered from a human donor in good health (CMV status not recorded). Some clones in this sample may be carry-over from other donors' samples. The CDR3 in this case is CASSLGLLPPYF. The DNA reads TGTGCCAGCAGCTTAGGCCTACTCCCACCGTACTTC.